This T cell receptor beta chain was profiled in a study of type 1 regulatory T cells listed by TCRdb under 2021. About the investigation overall: The study characterized an in vitro protocol that generated a Tr1-enriched, alloantigen-specific CD4 T cell product named T-allo10. T-allo10 was being evaluated clinically in patients with hematological malignancies who were receiving allogeneic hematopoietic stem cell transplantation. The research as a whole found: Compared with non-Tr1 cells, Tr1 cells had a TCR repertoire that was more restricted, a finding the study read as clonal expansion induced by alloantigen.

The V end loses 6 bases and the J end loses 2 bases, and a stretch of 6 bases separates them. CDR1 MNHNY and CDR2 SVGAGI were looked up in the germline V gene (reference sequence). The CDR3 covers 12 residues, taking in both the cysteine and the phenylalanine. CDR3 DNA is the only sequence kept; it has 36 bases, read in frame from the first base. This clonotype qualifies as medium-sized (0.01 to 0.1%). The antigen this receptor binds is unknown. No base quality values were provided; no much bigger clone lies one nucleotide off. TCRdb records Illumina MiSeq as the sequencer. The public reads were reanalyzed by TCRdb: fastp trimming at Q25, MiXCR alignment, in-frame beta chains only. Each CDR3 protein gets just one entry, which takes the most common genes and DNA from the rows behind it. The sample has tens of thousands of distinct CDR3 sequences on record, 10% to 15% of them singletons. 8% to 10% of the sample rests with the top ten.

Sequenced: cultured non-Tr1 T cells, either the whole culture or a sorted T cell fraction (not recorded which). Read against the paper, the sample's cell subset or site label means: non-Tr1 population from the T-allo10 product. This receptor was taken from a human donor in good health. The chain couples TRBV6-6 to TRBJ2-3; the D gene lacks a confident call. The DNA sequence is given as TGTGCCAGCAGAAGATTCACAGATACGCAGTATTTT. Its protein is CASRRFTDTQYF.